The T cell receptor beta chain described here comes from a study of T-cell memory formation after mild COVID-19. General study findings and limits: Cross-reactive memory appears to have joined, as suggested by some responding clones showing up in pre-infection memory. Most CD4+ clones that shrank were in CM and EM, while CD8+ ones turned up in EMRA. Contracting clones from day 15 to 85 had balanced CD4/CD8; later expanders favoured CD4+.

TCRdb re-called the 5' RACE reads with MiXCR, one entry per CDR3 protein. The sample has about 560,000 distinct CDR3 sequences, about 18% seen once. Trimming cost V 1 base and J 6 bases, with 15 bases left between them. CDR3 length: 15 residues. The germline V gene has CDR1 LGHDT and CDR2 YNNKEL (reference sequence). In its sample, this clonotype was seen a few times. Its antigen is still unknown. This clonotype was obtained from an adult woman who had mild COVID-19 (a few samples of this study predate the infection). Cell type and time point are not known. The sample was PBMCs or a T cell subset sorted from them (not recorded which). This chain connects TRBV3-1 to TRBJ1-2; no firm D call. The DNA of the CDR3 is TGTGCCAGCAGCCAAGCACACCTCGATGGACATGGCTACACCTTC. Its protein product is CASSQAHLDGHGYTF.